A single sample is the source of the 27 T cell receptor delta chains below, sequenced in a study of γδ T cells in repeated Plasmodium falciparum infection. Gammadelta T cells were flow-sorted from PBMC into Vgamma9/Vdelta2+ and Vdelta2-negative populations for bulk analysis. TCRdb reapplied CATT to the multiplex PCR reads. The sample carries more than 70,000 delta-chain clones, over 0.9% recorded once. Material: gamma-delta T cells from blood. These receptor sequences come from a pool of human donors (malaria-infected and uninfected, not separated).

Details on this clone: TCRdb lists the protein of a much larger clone for this DNA, which differs at residue 8, so this is likely a read error; the protein given here is translated from the DNA itself. The chain recombines TRDV2 with TRDJ3; 7 nucleotides line up with TRDD3. No J gene is reported in TCRdb; it was inferred here by comparing the DNA with germline. Germline V CDR1 and CDR2: GEAIGNYY, EKD. The CDR3 extends over 19 amino acids. The V segment lost 3 bases and the J segment 0 bases; nucleotides outside the gene matches: 10. The DNA for the CDR3 is TGTGCCTGTGACCGTCTGGGGGGTACGGGCTCCTGGGACACCCGACAGATGTTTTTC. Amino acids: CACDRLGGTGSWDTRQMFF.

Comment on this clone: The protein TCRdb gives is from a much larger clone and does not agree with this DNA's translation at residue 13, likely a read error; the protein shown here comes from the DNA. The rearrangement joins TRDV1 to TRDJ1; 8 positions agree with TRDD3. Since TCRdb gives no J gene, matching the DNA to germline was used here to assign it. Germline loops: CDR1 TSWWSYY, CDR2 QGS. V trimming: 5 bases; J trimming: 7 bases; junction bases outside the gene matches: 18. CDR3 length: 17 amino acids. The CDR3 spells CALGTASFWGRHGKLIF. CDR3 bases: TGTGCTCTTGGGACCGCTTCCTTCTGGGGGAGACACGGTAAACTCATCTTT.

With regard to this clone: TCRdb lists the protein of a much larger clone for this DNA, which differs at residue 14, so this is likely a read error; the protein given here is translated from the DNA itself. V usage is TRAV38-2/DV8 and J usage is TRDJ1; TRDD3 matches at 8 bases. As TCRdb names no J gene, one was assigned here on the basis of a DNA match to germline. Unmatched junction bases numbered 22, after V lost 3 bases and J lost 0 bases. The CDR3 is made up of 21 amino acids. The germline V gene encodes CDR1 TSESDYY and CDR2 QEAYKQQN. The DNA for the CDR3 is TGTGCTTATAGGACGGCGGCGAGGGGATACTTAGGTATCATGGACACCGATAAACTCATCTTT. This codes for CAYRTAARGYLGIMDTDKLIF.

This clone was counted between two and nine times. One base separates it from a far larger clone, so it is likely a read error. Other DNA sequences in the sample encode the same CDR3. The genes are TRDV1 and TRDJ1, with a possible D match to TRDD3 (7 bases). The J gene was missing in TCRdb and was found by matching the end of the DNA to germline. This CDR3 spans 20 amino acids. Germline V CDR1 and CDR2: TSWWSYY, QGS. CDR3 in amino acids: CALGELVAPTLVLGKKELIF. The DNA of the CDR3 is TGTGCCCTTGGGGAACTAGTGGCTCCTACCCTCGTACTGGGGAAAAAGGAACTCATCTTT.

This clone turned up a few times. TCRdb attributes to this sequence the protein of a much larger clone, which differs from the DNA translation at residue 5; a read error is likely, and the protein displayed is translated from the DNA. This chain links TRDV1 with TRDJ1, with D maybe TRDD2 (5 bases). TCRdb carries no J gene annotation; the J gene was assigned here by matching the DNA with germline. With 4 bases removed from V and 5 bases from J, the gap between germline ends came to 17 bases. CDR1 is TSWWSYY and CDR2 is QGS in the germline V gene. The CDR3 contains 15 residues. CDR3 nucleotide sequence: TGTGCTCTTGGGGCTAGGCTACTCCTAGGGGATAAACTCATCTTT. It encodes CALGARLLLGDKLIF.

This clone was counted at least ten times. The TCRdb protein, from a much larger clone, departs from this DNA's translation at residue 17, likely by read error; the protein shown derives from the DNA. The CDR3 bases are TGTGCCTGTGACACCCTCGTACTGGGGGATAGGGGAGACACCGATAAACCCATCTTT. It is translated as CACDTLVLGDRGDTDKPIF. The V gene is TRDV2; the J gene was not called; the table assigns TRDD3, which was not confirmed against the DNA. Germline CDR1 and CDR2: GEAIGNYY and EKD. This CDR3 region has 19 residues.

This clone was observed a few times. A far larger clone is just one base off, so this is likely a read error. This sample also contains other DNA sequences that code for the same CDR3. The chain links TRDV2 to TRDJ1, with TRDD3 matching over 11 bases. The J gene comes from matching the DNA to germline here; TCRdb lacks it. CDR1 and CDR2 from the germline V gene are GEAIGNYY and EKD. The CDR3 sequence is 17 residues long. The trim removed 7 bases at V and 4 bases at J, leaving 16 bases unmatched. The CDR3, as DNA: TGTGCCTGCGACCCCGGCGAAGAATGGGGGATACGCGATAAACTCATCTTT. It specifies CACDPGEEWGIRDKLIF.

This clone was found a few times. The amino acid sequence in TCRdb belongs to a much larger clone and departs from this DNA's translation at residue 8, likely a sequencing read error; the sequence shown is translated from the DNA. The chain joins TRDV3 to TRDJ1; TRDD3 aligns across 12 bases. Matching the DNA to germline supplied the J gene, which TCRdb does not give. The CDR3 is 14 amino acids. V lost 5 bases to trimming and J lost 4 bases; unmatched junction nucleotides: 8. Per germline, CDR1 TVYSNPD and CDR2 GDNSRS (reference sequence). Here the CDR3 DNA reads TGTGCCAATACTGGGGGATACAGCCTCGATAAACTCATCTTT. This sequence encodes CANTGGYSLDKLIF.

This clone ranks as medium-sized (0.01 to 0.1%). The same CDR3 can be traced to other DNA sequences in this sample. This chain connects TRDV1 to TRDJ3; tentative D call: TRDD3 (5 bases). Germline CDR1 and CDR2: TSWWSYY and QGS. V was cut by 0 bases and J by 1 base, with 16 bases left in between. This CDR3 contains 20 residues. DNA of the CDR3: TGTGCTCTTGGGGAACTAGCGTATACCAGGGGATCCTGGGACACCCGACAGATGTTTTTC. It translates to CALGELAYTRGSWDTRQMFF.

This clone appeared a few times. A read error likely explains this, since a far larger clone differs by one base. The sample contains more than one DNA sequence encoding this CDR3. The V and J genes are TRDV2 and TRDJ1; 7 bases are a match to TRDD3. The J gene is absent in TCRdb and was assigned here via DNA matching to germline. The CDR3 runs to 19 residues. The germline V gene encodes CDR1 GEAIGNYY and CDR2 EKD. The CDR3: CACDTVSPGGGQYTDKLIF. CDR3 coding DNA: TGTGCCTGTGACACCGTTTCCCCTGGGGGGGGCCAGTACACCGACAAACTCATCTTT.

This clone has only a few counts. This likely reflects a read error, since a far larger clone is one base away. At the DNA level, this CDR3 is encoded by other sequences in the same sample as well. The CDR3 sequence is CACDDITGGYTDKLIF. The CDR3 coding sequence is TGTGCCTGTGACGACATTACTGGGGGATACACCGATAAACTCATCTTC. TRDV2 is the V gene, and the J gene was not called; TRDD3, as called in the table, went unchecked against the DNA. The CDR3 totals 16 residues. Germline CDR1 is GEAIGNYY and CDR2 is EKD.

This clone was seen only a few times. TCRdb has a much larger clone's protein, which differs at residue 7 from the translation of this DNA, likely because of a read error; what is shown is the protein translated from the DNA. The J gene is TRDJ1, the V gene TRDV2; TRDD3 might be the D (6 bases). No J segment appears in TCRdb, so it was assigned here by matching the sequence to germline. This CDR3 spans 22 amino acids. V lost 1 base and J lost 0, with 32 bases in between. Germline CDR1 and CDR2: GEAIGNYY and EKD. The CDR3 DNA reads TGTGCCTGTGACACTTTAAAGGATGGGGGGACCAATACAGGGGACTACACCGATAAACTCATCTTT. Translated, it gives CACDTLKDGGTNTGDYTDKLIF.

In regard to this clone: This DNA's translation and the protein TCRdb lists, from a much larger clone, do not match at residue 21, likely due to a read error; the protein shown is translated from the DNA. For the V gene the call is TRDV1; the J gene has no call; the table gives TRDD3 as D, unverified against the DNA. Germline V lookup: CDR1 TSWWSYY, CDR2 QGS. The CDR3 contains 22 residues. CDR3 region: CALGELGPPLGGTGIYTDKLTF. CDR3 in DNA: TGTGCTCTTGGGGAACTGGGACCTCCACTGGGGGGAACAGGAATCTACACCGATAAACTCACCTTT.

In the case of this clone: Only one base separates this from a far larger clonotype, so it likely reflects a read error. Other DNA sequences in the same sample also yield this CDR3. The chain carries TRDV1 and TRDJ1; TRDD3 matches at 7 bases. TCRdb records no J gene; here it was assigned by comparing the DNA to germline. With 4 bases clipped from V and 0 bases from J, the junction kept 23 bases outside the gene matches. Germline V gene data show CDR1 as TSWWSYY and CDR2 as QGS. The CDR3 length is 21 residues. Written as DNA, the CDR3 is TGTGCTCTTGGGGTTTCGCCTACTCTATCTTACTGGGGATTCTACACCGATAAACTCATCTTT. Protein sequence: CALGVSPTLSYWGFYTDKLIF.

A remark on this clone: The TCRdb protein comes from a much larger clone and disagrees with this DNA's translation at residue 13, likely due to a read error; the protein given here is derived from the DNA. This chain connects TRDV2 to TRDJ3, with D possibly being TRDD3 (5 bases). The J gene, missing from TCRdb, was assigned here through DNA to germline matching. CDR1 and CDR2 (germline): GEAIGNYY, EKD. The CDR3 sequence is 16 residues long. In DNA, the CDR3 is TGTGCCTGTGACACCGTGGGATCCTGGGACACCCGAAAGATGTTTTTC. Its protein product is CACDTVGSWDTRKMFF.

For this clone: TCRdb's protein for this DNA is that of a much larger clone and differs from the translation at residue 7, likely a read error; the protein shown is the DNA translation. This sequence joins TRDV1 and TRDJ1; the D gene is possibly TRDD3 (5 bases). The J gene, left out of TCRdb, was set here by checking the DNA against germline. Germline V gene data show CDR1 as TSWWSYY and CDR2 as QGS. The germline V and J ends were trimmed by 2 bases and 0 bases, with 19 bases remaining between them. The length of the CDR3 is 18 residues. The CDR3 reads CALGECIWERSYTDKLIF. The CDR3 nucleotides are TGTGCTCTTGGGGAATGCATCTGGGAGCGAAGCTACACCGATAAACTCATCTTT.

This clone was seen a handful of times. The protein held in TCRdb is that of a much larger clone and does not match this DNA's translation at residue 7, likely because of a read error; the protein shown is translated from the DNA. CDR3 nucleotide sequence: TGTGCTCTTGGGGAACTACTTCGGGAAACCGACTTTGTACCCCTATACACCGATAAACTCATCTTT. Its protein is CALGELLRETDFVPLYTDKLIF. The genes are TRDV1 and TRDJ1; D remains unclear. The J gene, left out of TCRdb, was set here by checking the DNA against germline. This CDR3 is 22 amino acids long. Germline values: CDR1 TSWWSYY, CDR2 QGS. Between the trimmed V and J ends, which lost 0 bases and 0 bases, there was a span of 29 bases.

This clone occurred many times. The protein held in TCRdb is that of a much larger clone and does not match this DNA's translation at residue 8, likely because of a read error; the protein shown is translated from the DNA. The chain combines TRDV1 with TRDJ1; D is uncertain. V was clipped by 0 bases and J by 8 bases, with 10 bases between them. CDR3 size: 13 residues. CDR1 is TSWWSYY and CDR2 is QGS in the germline V gene. CDR3 DNA sequence: TGTGCTCTTGGGGAACTCTTGCCTCAAAAACTCATCTTT. It encodes CALGELLPQKLIF.

This clone was picked up many times. A read error likely explains this, since a far larger clone differs by one base. Other DNA sequences from this sample encode an identical CDR3 as well. The chain combines TRDV2 with TRDJ1, with 11 bases matching TRDD3. The CDR3 totals 17 residues. CDR1 and CDR2 (germline): GEAIGNYY, EKD. This CDR3 reads CACDLVLGDSTTDKLIF. CDR3 DNA: TGTGCCTGTGACCTGGTACTGGGGGATAGCACGACCGATAAACTCATCTTC.

This clone was found a few times. Translating this DNA gives a protein that differs at residue 5 from the TCRdb one, which belongs to a much larger clone; a read error is likely, and the protein shown is this translation. The CDR3 DNA is TGTGCTCTTGGGAGATGGTACTGGGGGATACCCGGCCCGTCCGATAAACTCATCTTC. Translating it yields CALGRWYWGIPGPSDKLIF. This chain joins TRDV1 and TRDJ1, with 12 bases fitting TRDD3. CDR3 length: 19 residues. In germline, CDR1 is TSWWSYY, CDR2 QGS.

Many counts were recorded for this clone. A far larger clone differs by one base, so this is likely a read error. Other nucleotide sequences in the sample specify the same CDR3. The V call is TRDV1, the J call TRDJ1; 10 bases map to TRDD3. The CDR3 extends over 19 amino acids. Germline V gives CDR1 TSWWSYY, CDR2 QGS. The CDR3 is CALGERLRGIRGYTDKLIF. The CDR3 bases are TGCGCTCTTGGGGAACGCCTTCGGGGGATACGGGGATACACCGATAAACTCATCTTT.

The table lists this clone with a few counts. This likely reflects a read error, since a far larger clone is one base away. The sample holds other DNA sequences that translate to the same CDR3. The chain is built from TRDV2 and TRDJ1, with 8 bases aligning to TRDD3. The J gene, missing from TCRdb, was assigned here through DNA to germline matching. Looked up from germline, CDR1 is GEAIGNYY and CDR2 is EKD. The CDR3 covers 19 residues. V was clipped by 1 base and J by 2 bases; unmatched bases: 17. The CDR3 loop is CACDTPWTGGPHPTDKLIF. CDR3 DNA: TGTGCCTGTGACACTCCTTGGACTGGGGGCCCCCACCCAACCGATAAACTCATCTTT.

In the case of this clone: This DNA's translation and the protein TCRdb lists, from a much larger clone, do not match at residue 13, likely due to a read error; the protein shown is translated from the DNA. V and J are TRDV2 and TRDJ1; 7 positions agree with TRDD3. No J gene was available from TCRdb, and it was assigned here by a germline match of the DNA. This CDR3 comprises 16 residues. Germline CDR1 GEAIGNYY, CDR2 EKD. Written as DNA, the CDR3 is TGTGCCTGTGACCCCTTGGGGGACCGGTACACCGATAGACTCATCTTT. Residues: CACDPLGDRYTDRLIF.

The V gene is TRAV38-2/DV8, the J gene TRDJ1, with a possible D match to TRDD3 (5 bases). The J gene comes from matching the DNA to germline here; TCRdb lacks it. With 6 bases removed from V and 4 bases from J, the gap between germline ends came to 28 bases. CDR3 length: 18 amino acids. In germline, CDR1 is TSESDYY, CDR2 QEAYKQQN. CDR3 residues: CAYIPPPRGGAKVDKLIF. The CDR3 bases are TGTGCTTATATCCCACCCCCTCGCGGGGGGGCCAAAGTCGATAAACTCATCTTT.

Remarks on this clone: The protein held in TCRdb is that of a much larger clone and does not match this DNA's translation at residue 4, likely because of a read error; the protein shown is translated from the DNA. The rearrangement links TRDV2 to TRDJ1; 10 nucleotides match TRDD3. In the absence of a J gene in TCRdb, the DNA was matched to germline to assign it here. The V and J ends lost 5 bases and 7 bases, in that order; junction bases with no gene match: 9. Germline V CDR1 and CDR2: GEAIGNYY, EKD. The CDR3 has 14 residues. Here the CDR3 reads CACGELGDSSKLIF. CDR3 coding DNA: TGTGCCTGTGGCGAACTGGGGGATTCGAGTAAACTCATCTTT.

With respect to this clone: The protein TCRdb gives is from a much larger clone and does not agree with this DNA's translation at residue 8, likely a read error; the protein shown here comes from the DNA. The chain has TRDV2 and TRDJ1, with D perhaps TRDD3 (6 bases). Assignment of the J gene here rests on matching the DNA to germline, because TCRdb gives none. From germline, CDR1 is GEAIGNYY and CDR2 EKD. CDR3 length equals 18 residues. Trimming pared 0 bases from V and 0 bases from J, leaving 19 bases between. CDR3 coding DNA: TGTGCCTGTGACACCGTGGGCAGGGGATTACCTTACACCGATAAACTCATCTTT. This sequence encodes CACDTVGRGLPYTDKLIF.

This clone was picked up a small number of times. A far bigger clonotype differs at one base, so this is likely a read error. The same CDR3 also results from other DNA sequences found in this sample. Called V gene: TRDV1; the J gene was not called; the listed D gene, TRDD3, was not tested against the DNA. CDR3 length: 19 amino acids. CDR1 is TSWWSYY and CDR2 is QGS in the germline V gene. The CDR3 protein is CALGSFIRGFRSYTDKLIF. The CDR3 DNA sequence: TGTGCTCTTGGGTCCTTCATCCGGGGATTCCGATCGTACACCGATAAACTCATATTT.